The 2 T cell receptor beta chains in this list originate from one sample, sequenced in a study of cytomegalovirus exposure and HLA in healthy donors. The PCR contained 60 Vbeta and 13 Jbeta primers. Measured with immunoSEQ multiplex PCR; TCRdb has only the in-frame clones, and not every one. This sample carries 210,000 or so clones, approximately 88% of them seen once, and the ten largest clones take roughly 0.7%. Sample: PBMCs. The receptors shown here come from a boy aged 2 to 10 in good health and CMV-seronegative.

CDR3 DNA: TGTGCCAGCAGCGTGGGTGGGGCGGCTGAAGGGACCCAGTACTTC. This codes for CASSVGGAAEGTQYF. The chain has TRBV9 and TRBJ2-5, with a possible D match to TRBD1 (5 bases). The germline V and J ends were trimmed by 2 bases and 7 bases, with 18 bases remaining between them. CDR1 is SGDLS and CDR2 is YYNGEE in the germline V gene. This CDR3 spans 15 amino acids. The full variable domain, rest sourced from reference TRBV9 and TRBJ2-5, is DSGVTQTPKHLITATGQRVTLRCSPRSGDLSVYWYQQSLDQGLQFLIQYYNGEERAKGNILERFSAQQFPDLHSELNLSSLELGDSALYFCASSVGGAAEGTQYFGPGTRLLVL.

The chain joins TRBV28 to TRBJ1-2, with TRBD1 identical over 7 bases. The trim removed 7 bases at V and 9 bases at J, leaving 5 bases unmatched. Germline V gives CDR1 MDHEN, CDR2 SYDVKM. The CDR3 covers 11 residues. The CDR3 sequence is CASTPGGSYTF. CDR3 nucleotide sequence: TGTGCCAGCACCCCAGGGGGAAGCTACACCTTC.